The rows below give T cell receptor beta chains drawn from one sample of a study of patients and donors after allogeneic stem cell transplantation. From the RT-PCR reads, TCRdb called clonotypes with MiXCR, one entry per CDR3 protein. The sample records 20,000 to 30,000 distinct CDR3 sequences, 7.5% to 9% being singletons. Sequencing input: blood, either unsorted or a sorted T cell fraction (not recorded which). These receptors were taken from a human donor who was either an allogeneic HSCT recipient or a stem cell or donor lymphocyte infusion donor (not recorded which). It is not recorded whose cells these are; they may come from a transplant donor. CDR3s include the opening cysteine and the closing phenylalanine or tryptophan. The D gene is left open where the match is weak. The size of a clone is reported for some rows only, either as once, few or many, or as a class for expanded clones.

clone size | J gene | V gene | D gene | CDR3 protein | CDR3 DNA
- | TRBJ1-2 | TRBV14 | - | CATYFDKILNYGYTF | TGTGCCACGTACTTCGACAAAATTCTTAACTATGGCTACACCTTC
- | TRBJ2-3 | TRBV9 | - | CASSEYGGYSDTQYF | TGTGCCAGCAGCGAATACGGGGGATACTCAGATACGCAGTATTTT
many | TRBJ1-1 | TRBV7-3 | TRBD1 | CASSQGALSTEAFF | TGTGCCAGCAGCCAGGGGGCGCTTAGCACTGAAGCTTTCTTT
many | TRBJ1-3 | TRBV5-6 | - | CASSTGPIAGNTIYF | TGTGCCAGCAGCACCGGACCGATAGCTGGAAACACCATATATTTT
few | TRBJ2-7 | TRBV11-2 | - | CASSPRVGSSYEQYF | TGTGCCAGCAGCCCCAGGGTTGGGAGCTCCTACGAGCAGTACTTC
few | TRBJ1-3 | TRBV28 | - | CASSLGPGVAGNTIYF | TGTGCCAGCAGTTTAGGCCCCGGGGTTGCTGGAAACACCATATATTTT
few | TRBJ2-1 | TRBV1 | - | CTSSQDPPSNEQFF | TGCACCAGCAGCCAAGATCCCCCCAGCAATGAGCAGTTCTTC
- | TRBJ2-1 | TRBV10-1 | TRBD1 | CASSPGTGNEQFF | TGCGCCAGCAGTCCCGGGACAGGGAATGAGCAGTTCTTC
many | TRBJ2-1 | TRBV19 | - | CASSRLEGYNEQFF | TGTGCCAGTAGTCGGCTAGAAGGCTACAATGAGCAGTTCTTC
many | TRBJ1-2 | TRBV20-1 | - | CSARDFRDGGYTF | TGCAGTGCTAGAGATTTCAGGGATGGTGGCTACACCTTC
- | TRBJ2-5 | TRBV20-1 | - | CSARDWAGLRGETQYF | TGCAGTGCTAGAGATTGGGCGGGACTCCGAGGGGAGACCCAGTACTTC
few | TRBJ2-3 | TRBV7-6 | - | CASSLGPRVGGTDTQYF | TGTGCCAGCAGCTTAGGGCCCAGGGTAGGGGGCACAGATACGCAGTATTTT
many | TRBJ2-3 | TRBV5-6 | - | CASKWRRPSTDTQYF | TGTGCCAGCAAGTGGAGGAGACCCAGCACAGATACGCAGTATTTT
few | TRBJ2-1 | TRBV18 | - | CASSPGSGLTYNEQFF | TGTGCCAGCTCACCAGGGTCCGGACTCACCTACAATGAGCAGTTCTTC
- | TRBJ1-1 | TRBV2 | - | CASSERYYEAFF | TGTGCCAGCAGTGAACGATACTATGAAGCTTTCTTT
many | TRBJ2-4 | TRBV7-3 | TRBD1 | CASSLNSGTEKYF | TGTGCCAGCAGCTTAAATTCCGGGACAGAGAAGTACTTC
many | TRBJ1-1 | TRBV20-1 | TRBD1 | CSAHHGTVNTEAFF | TGCAGTGCCCATCACGGGACAGTGAACACTGAAGCTTTCTTT
- | TRBJ1-5 | TRBV6-1 | TRBD1 | CASRTGTDQPQHF | TGTGCCAGCAGGACCGGGACAGATCAGCCCCAGCATTTT
few | TRBJ2-2 | TRBV11-2 | - | CASSLGVASGELFF | TGTGCCAGCAGTCTAGGGGTCGCTTCCGGGGAGCTGTTTTTT
many | TRBJ2-1 | TRBV5-1 | TRBD1 | CASSLGQGFVEGNEQFF | TGCGCCAGCAGCTTGGGACAGGGGTTTGTTGAAGGCAATGAGCAGTTCTTC
many | TRBJ2-6 | TRBV5-6 | - | CASSYRAAGANVLTF | TGTGCCAGCAGCTACAGGGCGGCTGGGGCCAACGTCCTGACTTTC
many | TRBJ1-2 | TRBV3-1 | - | CASSQDSAVGVGYTF | TGTGCCAGCAGCCAAGATTCGGCCGTTGGGGTCGGCTACACCTTC
many | TRBJ1-1 | TRBV3-1 | - | CASSQEGWTEAFF | TGTGCCAGCAGCCAAGAAGGGTGGACTGAAGCTTTCTTT
many | TRBJ1-1 | TRBV4-2 | - | CASSPERGGMNTEAFF | TGTGCCAGCAGCCCTGAACGCGGGGGCATGAACACTGAAGCTTTCTTT
many | TRBJ1-1 | TRBV4-1 | - | CASSLAPPGQNTEAFF | TGCGCCAGCAGCCTAGCCCCCCCGGGACAAAACACTGAAGCTTTCTTT
once | TRBJ2-7 | TRBV6-2/TRBV6-3 | - | CASSLRGRYEQYF | TGTGCCAGCAGTTTGAGGGGGAGATACGAGCAGTACTTC
- | TRBJ2-2 | TRBV7-9 | TRBD1 | CASRGPGQLAGELFF | TGTGCCAGCAGGGGACCGGGACAGCTGGCCGGGGAGCTGTTTTTT
few | TRBJ1-4 | TRBV4-2 | - | CASSLGTPNEKLFF | TGTGCCAGCTCCCTCGGGACGCCTAATGAAAAACTGTTTTTT
few | TRBJ1-3 | TRBV18 | - | CASITNSGNTIYF | TGTGCCAGCATAACAAACTCTGGAAACACCATATATTTT
- | TRBJ2-4 | TRBV6-2/TRBV6-3 | - | CASRLRRSTKNIQYF | TGTGCCAGCAGGCTAAGAAGGTCGACCAAAAACATTCAGTACTTC
- | TRBJ1-2 | TRBV5-1 | TRBD1 | CASSIGQGAYYGYTF | TGCGCCAGCAGCATAGGACAGGGGGCTTACTATGGCTACACCTTC
many | TRBJ2-1 | TRBV10-3 | TRBD2 | CASSLAGGDNEQFF | TGTGCCAGCTCCCTAGCGGGGGGAGATAATGAGCAGTTCTTC
- | TRBJ1-6 | TRBV6-1 | TRBD1 | CASSPTTGNNSPLHF | TGTGCCAGCAGTCCCACGACAGGGAATAATTCACCCCTCCACTTT
many | TRBJ2-1 | TRBV18 | TRBD2 | CASSPLAGVTQGANEQFF | TGTGCCAGCTCACCCCTAGCGGGAGTAACCCAAGGGGCCAATGAGCAGTTCTTC
- | TRBJ2-5 | TRBV7-6 | - | CASRRRGETQYF | TGTGCCAGCAGACGGAGGGGAGAGACCCAGTACTTC
many | TRBJ1-4 | TRBV3-1 | - | CASSQTNEKLFF | TGTGCCAGCAGCCAAACTAATGAAAAACTGTTTTTT
- | TRBJ2-3 | TRBV20-1 | TRBD2 | CSAKVGGTNTQYF | TGCAGTGCTAAGGTTGGCGGGACTAATACGCAGTATTTT
many | TRBJ2-7 | TRBV5-1 | - | CASSLAGTPEQYF | TGCGCCAGCAGCTTGGCTGGGACACCCGAGCAGTACTTC
many | TRBJ1-1 | TRBV7-9 | TRBD1 | CASSLQGGTEAFF | TGTGCCAGCAGCTTACAGGGGGGGACTGAAGCTTTCTTT
many | TRBJ1-5 | TRBV4-1 | - | CASSRGPTQFYSNQPQHF | TGCGCCAGCAGCCGCGGACCGACCCAATTCTATAGCAATCAGCCCCAGCATTTT
many | TRBJ2-5 | TRBV19 | - | CASSIRRQPQETQYF | TGTGCCAGTAGTATTCGCCGACAGCCTCAAGAGACCCAGTACTTC
few | TRBJ2-3 | TRBV27 | TRBD1 | CASSLWDRVKDTQYF | TGTGCCAGCAGTTTATGGGACAGGGTGAAAGATACGCAGTATTTT
few | TRBJ1-1 | TRBV24-1 | - | CATSDLVPPSNTEAFF | TGTGCCACCAGTGATTTAGTCCCTCCGTCAAACACTGAAGCTTTCTTT
- | TRBJ2-1 | TRBV6-1 | - | CASTPTRGRIEQFF | TGTGCCAGCACCCCCACGCGGGGCCGGATTGAGCAGTTCTTC
many | TRBJ2-2 | TRBV9 | - | CASSVRSGADGELFF | TGTGCCAGCAGCGTAAGATCTGGCGCGGACGGGGAGCTGTTTTTT